The 5 T cell receptor beta chains below were found in one sample sequenced in a study of cytomegalovirus exposure and HLA in healthy donors. PCR primers comprised 60 Vbeta and 13 Jbeta primers. Some clones are missing from TCRdb's copy, which holds only in-frame ones; the method was immunoSEQ multiplex PCR. The table records 65,000 to 90,000 clones, roughly 80% of them present only once. The sample taken for sequencing was PBMCs. Every receptor here comes from a man between 35 and 55 years old in good health and CMV-seronegative.

This clone was observed a handful of times. The chain uses TRBV7-2 and TRBJ1-2; D is uncertain. V dropped 0 bases and J dropped 1 base, with 9 bases sitting between them. Per germline, CDR1 SGHTA and CDR2 FQGNSA. The CDR3 is 15 residues long. CDR3 loop: CASSLAQNINYGYTF. For the CDR3, the DNA is TGTGCCAGCAGCTTAGCACAGAACATTAACTATGGCTACACCTTC.

On this clone itself: Sequence at one end of the junction differs from germline and may be a read error. The chain has TRBV4-1 and TRBJ1-1; D call uncertain. Germline CDR1 and CDR2: MGHRA and YSYEKL. This CDR3 region has 13 residues. Here the CDR3 reads CASRQAHSSQAFF. CDR3 DNA sequence: TGCGCCAGCAGACAAGCCCATAGCAGTCAAGCTTTCTTT.

The V gene is TRBV14, the J gene TRBJ2-5, with a weak D call TRBD2 (6 bases). V shed 4 bases and J shed 3 bases, with 18 bases lying between them. Germline V gives CDR1 SGHDN, CDR2 FVKESK. This CDR3 spans 16 amino acids. The CDR3 reads CASSLGSGGGKETQYF. CDR3 bases: TGTGCCAGCAGCCTGGGGAGTGGGGGAGGTAAAGAGACCCAGTACTTC.

This clone was counted between two and nine times. The chain recombines TRBV19 with TRBJ1-1; 9 bases map to TRBD1. Unmatched junction bases numbered 13, after V lost 0 bases and J lost 5 bases. This CDR3 comprises 18 residues. In germline, CDR1 is LNHDA, CDR2 SQIVND (reference sequence). The CDR3 here is CASSIDQTGGYILTEAFF. CDR3 nucleotide sequence: TGTGCCAGTAGTATAGATCAAACAGGGGGCTATATCTTAACTGAAGCTTTCTTT.

This clone showed up just a few times. V gene TRBV4-2 combines with J gene TRBJ1-1; D uncertain. CDR3 length: 15 residues. Trimming stripped 0 bases from V and 2 bases from J, with 10 bases between. Germline V lookup: CDR1 LGHNA, CDR2 YNFKEQ. CDR3 residues: CASSQDRGFNTEAFF. CDR3 coding DNA: TGTGCCAGCAGCCAAGATCGAGGTTTCAACACTGAAGCTTTCTTT.